This T cell receptor (beta chain) was sequenced during a study of OX40 agonist ivuxolimab in advanced cancers. Study as a whole: Mean age about 60 years, range 23 to 79; about 85% male.

Using immunoSEQ multiplex PCR, the repertoire was profiled, and TCRdb retains in-frame clones only, with some absent. This table has 65,000 to 75,000 clones, roughly 89% appearing once. With 5 bases clipped from V and 2 bases from J, the junction kept 8 bases outside the gene matches. Germline values: CDR1 GTSNPN, CDR2 SVGIG (reference sequence). This CDR3 has 16 residues. With respect to this clone: Its specificity is unknown.

Study-wide results and limits: Partial responders receiving 0.1-3.0 mg/kg showed among the lowest clonal expansion.

The chain joins TRBV30 to TRBJ2-3, with 12 bases aligning to TRBD2. Sequenced here: CD4+ or CD8+ T cells sorted from blood, sampled in a trial of the OX40 agonist ivuxolimab. This sequence originates from an adult with an advanced solid tumor such as melanoma, head and neck, liver or kidney cancer. The CDR3 bases are TGTGCCTGGGCAAGAGGACTAGCGGGGCACACAGATACGCAGTATTTT. Translated, it gives CAWARGLAGHTDTQYF. The variable domain in full, completed from reference TRBV30 and TRBJ2-3, reads SQTIHQWPATLVQPVGSPLSLECTVEGTSNPNLYWYRQAAGRGLQLLFYSVGIGQISSEVPQNLSASRPQDRQFILSSKKLLLSDSGFYLCAWARGLAGHTDTQYFGPGTRLTVL.